This T cell receptor beta chain was profiled in a study of healthy donors' naive CD4 and CD8 T cells. The study, taken as a whole, reports: Bias from naive T cell homeostatic proliferation was not addressed. Negatively charged CDR3s marked CD8+ lineage; positively charged CDR3s marked CD4+ lineage.

TCR libraries were built from 450 to 650 ng of total RNA by linear amplification. TCRdb reanalysed the reads using MiXCR and keeps one entry per CDR3 protein. The sample carries roughly 200,000 distinct CDR3 sequences, nearly 75% recorded once. As to this clonotype: Its cognate antigen is unknown.

This sequence was found in a pool of human donors in good health; the sample pools cells from several healthy donors. The specimen sequenced was naive CD4+ and CD8+ T cells sorted from blood, pooled from several donors.

This CDR3 reads CATSRRLFSGANVLTF. The CDR3 nucleotides read TGTGCCACCAGCAGGCGACTGTTCTCTGGGGCCAACGTCCTGACTTTC. The chain has TRBV15 and TRBJ2-6; D call uncertain. Germline loops: CDR1 LNHNV, CDR2 YYDKDF (reference sequence). The V gene lost 3 bases and the J gene lost 0 bases, with 9 bases spanning the gap. There are 16 residues in the CDR3.